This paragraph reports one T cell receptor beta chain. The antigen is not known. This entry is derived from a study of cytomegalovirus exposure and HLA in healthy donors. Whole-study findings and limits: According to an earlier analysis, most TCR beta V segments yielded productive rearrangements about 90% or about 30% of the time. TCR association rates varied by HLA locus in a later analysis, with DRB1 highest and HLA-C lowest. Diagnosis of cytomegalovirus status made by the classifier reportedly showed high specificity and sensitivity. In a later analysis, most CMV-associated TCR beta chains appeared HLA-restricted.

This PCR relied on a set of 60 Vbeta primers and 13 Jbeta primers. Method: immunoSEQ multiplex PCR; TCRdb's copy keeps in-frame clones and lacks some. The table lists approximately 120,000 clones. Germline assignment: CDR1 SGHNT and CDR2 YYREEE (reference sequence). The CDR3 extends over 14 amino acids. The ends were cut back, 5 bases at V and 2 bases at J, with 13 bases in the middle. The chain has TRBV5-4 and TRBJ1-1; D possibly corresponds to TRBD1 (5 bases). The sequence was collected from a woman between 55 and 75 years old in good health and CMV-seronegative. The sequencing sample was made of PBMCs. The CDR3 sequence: CASSLGQINTEAFF. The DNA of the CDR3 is TGTGCCAGCAGTCTAGGACAAATAAACACTGAAGCTTTCTTT.